This TCR beta chain appears in the sequencing data of a study of human T cells and chemical hapten exposure. Time point specified: pre-sensitization, week 0. Stated treatment: therapeutic diphenylcyclopropenone sensitization with weekly scalp DPC. The authors' total RNA extraction used unfractionated whole blood. Individual cDNA molecules received unique molecular identifiers in the library. Authors' data handling: Counting gave a median of about 89,000 TCRs per sample, with values ranging from roughly 20,000 to 750,000. TCRdb re-derived calls from the RACE reads in MiXCR, one entry per CDR3 protein. Clone size and V and J calls follow TCRdb, not the original study. The data hold about 51,000 distinct CDR3 sequences, with 8.5% to 10% observed a single time. This clonotype was obtained from a woman aged 40 to 50 with alopecia areata. Some clones in this sample may be carry-over from other donors' samples. Source: whole blood, taken in connection with sensitization to the hapten diphenylcyclopropenone (DPC).

Here the CDR3 DNA reads TGTGCCAGCAGGGCGAGCACTGAAGCTTTCTTT. It is translated as CASRASTEAFF. V and J are TRBV2 and TRBJ1-1; D not resolved. Trimming cost V 6 bases and J 4 bases, with 6 bases left between them. Germline CDR1 is SNHLY and CDR2 is FYNNEI. The CDR3 spans 11 residues.